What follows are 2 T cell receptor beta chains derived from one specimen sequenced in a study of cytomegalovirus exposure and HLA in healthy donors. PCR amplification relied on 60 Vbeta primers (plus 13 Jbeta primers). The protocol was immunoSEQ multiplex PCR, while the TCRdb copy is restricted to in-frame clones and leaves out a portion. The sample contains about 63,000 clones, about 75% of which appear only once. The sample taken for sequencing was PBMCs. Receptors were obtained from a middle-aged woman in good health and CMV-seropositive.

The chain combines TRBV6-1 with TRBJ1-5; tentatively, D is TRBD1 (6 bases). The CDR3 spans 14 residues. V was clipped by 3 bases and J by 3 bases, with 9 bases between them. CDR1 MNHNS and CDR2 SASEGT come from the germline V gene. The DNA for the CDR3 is TGTGCCAGCAGTGAGGGGGCGGCCAATCAGCCCCAGCATTTT. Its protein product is CASSEGAANQPQHF.

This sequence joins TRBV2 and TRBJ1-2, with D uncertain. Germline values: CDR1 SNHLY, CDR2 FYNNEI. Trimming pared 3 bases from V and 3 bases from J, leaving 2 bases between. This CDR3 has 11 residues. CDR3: CASSDDYGYTF. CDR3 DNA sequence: TGTGCCAGCAGTGACGACTATGGCTACACCTTC.